Detailed here is one TCR beta chain. The target antigen is unknown. The germline V gene encodes CDR1 MNHEY and CDR2 SMNVEV (reference sequence). The CDR3 is 15 residues long. V gave up 3 bases and J gave up 3 bases, with 14 bases separating them. The data were taken from a study of STAT3 mutations in large granular lymphocyte leukemia. Findings and caveats of the study: Every T-LGLL patient had at least one immunodominant TCRbeta clonotype.

Produced via immunoSEQ multiplex PCR; TCRdb's table is partial and in-frame only. The data hold around 4,200 clones, with roughly four fifths observed a single time. The clonotype comes from a man aged 40-49 years with T-cell large granular lymphocyte leukemia. Some clones in this sample may be carry-over from other donors' samples. The genes are TRBV27 and TRBJ1-2; D may be TRBD1 (5 bases). The sequenced material came from peripheral blood mononuclear cells. As DNA, the CDR3 is TGTGCCAGCAGTTTCATAGGGTTGGGGGACTATGGCTACACCTTC. Its protein is CASSFIGLGDYGYTF.